This T cell receptor (beta chain) was obtained from a study of beta chain features in type 1 diabetes. Expressed TCRB transcripts were sequenced after all isolated RNA was converted to cDNA. Repertoires were generated with immunoSEQ multiplex PCR, while TCRdb's copy carries only in-frame clones and drops some. Of a few hundred thousand clones detected, 8% to 10% appear once; the ten largest clones hold about 0.6%. This clone was picked up many times. Its antigen is not known. The study, taken as a whole, reports: Shortening that was moderate but significant affected the TCRB CDR3s of Type 1 diabetes patients in all four CD4+ subsets.

The sequencing sample was made of central memory CD4+ T cells from blood. This clonotype was sampled from a man younger than 45 with type 1 diabetes.

CDR3 in amino acids: CATALAESSYEQYF. CDR3 coding DNA: TGTGCCACCGCGTTGGCGGAAAGCTCCTACGAGCAGTACTTC. V usage is TRBV15 and J usage is TRBJ2-7; no reliable D call. V was cut by 8 bases and J by 0 bases, with 14 bases left in between. This CDR3 is 14 amino acids long. From germline, CDR1 is LNHNV and CDR2 YYDKDF (reference sequence).